These 9 T cell receptor beta chains share one sample of origin, sequenced in a study of cytotoxic CD8 clonotypes in ibrutinib-treated CLL. The assay was immunoSEQ multiplex PCR, and TCRdb's table has in-frame clones only and misses some. Altogether 45,000 or so clones are present, 50% to 65% being singletons, with the ten largest covering approximately 28%. The sequencing here drew on PBMCs, taken after 24 months of ibrutinib treatment. Receptors originate from a human donor with chronic lymphocytic leukemia.

V usage is TRBV2 and J usage is TRBJ1-2, with D possibly being TRBD1 (5 bases). The V gene's germline CDR1 is SNHLY and CDR2 FYNNEI. The CDR3 runs to 16 residues. The V end was cut by 6 bases, the J end by 4 bases, with 21 bases between. DNA for the CDR3: TGTGCCAGCAGGGAGGGACCCCTTTTCGAGGGCTATGGCTACACCTTC. Amino acid sequence: CASREGPLFEGYGYTF.

V is TRBV19 and J is TRBJ2-3; 8 bases map to TRBD2. The V and J ends lost 4 bases and 2 bases, in that order; junction bases with no gene match: 5. The CDR3 has 15 residues. In germline, CDR1 is LNHDA, CDR2 SQIVND (reference sequence). CDR3 in DNA: TGTGCCAGTAGTACCACGGGGGGGATCACAGATACGCAGTATTTT. Its protein is CASSTTGGITDTQYF.

This clone showed up just a few times. The V call is TRBV2, the J call TRBJ1-5; D gene uncertain. Germline V gene sequence: CDR1 SNHLY, CDR2 FYNNEI. V lost 6 bases and J 5 bases, leaving 8 bases between the germline ends. The CDR3 runs to 12 residues. The CDR3 reads CASSLPDQPQHF. The DNA for the CDR3 is TGTGCCAGCAGCCTTCCTGATCAGCCCCAGCATTTT.

In its sample, this clone was seen a few times. This rearrangement joins TRBV6-4 to TRBJ1-1; D is perhaps TRBD1 (5 bases). This CDR3 is 16 amino acids long. The V and J ends lost 6 bases and 2 bases respectively, with 19 bases between them. Per germline, CDR1 MRHNA and CDR2 SNTAGT. The CDR3 DNA sequence: TGTGCCAGCAGACCTGGAGGGGTAGGGACTAACACTGAAGCTTTCTTT. Amino acid sequence: CASRPGGVGTNTEAFF.

The chain employs TRBV2 and TRBJ1-6; D remains ambiguous. V dropped 6 bases and J dropped 8 bases, with 11 bases sitting between them. The CDR3 covers 13 residues. Germline assignment: CDR1 SNHLY and CDR2 FYNNEI. The CDR3 DNA sequence: TGTGCCAGCAGGACTGAACCTGATTCACCCCTCCACTTT. Protein sequence: CASRTEPDSPLHF.

J is TRBJ2-7 and V is TRBV5-4; D uncertain. The CDR3 consists of 13 residues. The V gene lost 0 bases and the J gene lost 6 bases, with 10 bases spanning the gap. CDR1 is SGHNT and CDR2 is YYREEE in the germline V gene (reference sequence). The CDR3 spells CASSLGNSGEQYF. CDR3 coding DNA: TGTGCCAGCAGCTTGGGGAACAGTGGCGAGCAGTACTTC.

This clone rates as medium-sized. This sequence joins TRBV28 and TRBJ2-7, with unresolved D. CDR3 size: 12 residues. The V gene lost 1 base and the J gene lost 3 bases, with 4 bases spanning the gap. Germline V gives CDR1 MDHEN, CDR2 SYDVKM. The CDR3 loop reads CASSLLIYEQYF. The CDR3 DNA reads TGTGCCAGCAGTTTATTGATCTACGAGCAGTACTTC.

This clone was seen at least ten times. The J gene is TRBJ2-3, the V gene TRBV6-1; 11 positions match TRBD2. Germline CDR1 is MNHNS and CDR2 is SASEGT. V lost 3 bases to trimming and J lost 4 bases; unmatched junction nucleotides: 3. The CDR3 length is 15 residues. The CDR3 sequence is CASSDLAGGPDTQYF. In DNA, the CDR3 is TGTGCCAGCAGTGATTTAGCGGGGGGGCCAGATACGCAGTATTTT.

This clone turned up a few times. The chain uses TRBV7-8 and TRBJ2-7; D remains ambiguous. This CDR3 is 11 amino acids long. V lost 1 base and J 7 bases, leaving 5 bases between the germline ends. Germline CDR1 is SGHVS and CDR2 is FQNEAQ. CDR3 DNA sequence: TGTGCCAGCAGCTTAGTTGGGGAGCAGTACTTC. Translation: CASSLVGEQYF.